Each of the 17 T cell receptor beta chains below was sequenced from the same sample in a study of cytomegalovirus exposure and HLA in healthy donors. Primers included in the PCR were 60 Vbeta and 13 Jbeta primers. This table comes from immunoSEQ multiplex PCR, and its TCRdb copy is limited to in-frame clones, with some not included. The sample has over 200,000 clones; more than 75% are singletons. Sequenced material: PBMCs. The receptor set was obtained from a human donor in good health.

This CDR3 is CASSLVASSYEQYF. Here the CDR3 DNA reads TGTGCCAGCAGCTTAGTAGCGAGCTCCTACGAGCAGTACTTC. The gene calls are TRBV7-8 and TRBJ2-7, with D possibly TRBD2 on 5 matching bases. Germline-derived CDR1 and CDR2 are SGHVS and FQNEAQ. V was trimmed by 1 base and J by 0 bases, leaving 7 bases between them. The CDR3 extends over 14 amino acids. Full variable domain (outside the CDR3, taken from reference TRBV7-8 and TRBJ2-7): GAGVSQSPRYKVAKRGQDVALRCDPISGHVSLFWYQQALGQGPEFLTYFQNEAQLDKSGLPSDRFFAERPEGSVSTLKIQRTQQEDSAVYLCASSLVASSYEQYFGPGTRLTVT.

The CDR3: CASSLSGNRDEQYF. In DNA, the CDR3 is TGTGCCAGCAGTTTGTCGGGGAATAGAGACGAGCAGTACTTC. The chain joins TRBV27 to TRBJ2-7; D might be TRBD2 (5 bases). Germline V CDR1 and CDR2: MNHEY, SMNVEV (reference sequence). V dropped 3 bases and J dropped 5 bases, with 14 bases sitting between them. The CDR3 is 14 amino acids.

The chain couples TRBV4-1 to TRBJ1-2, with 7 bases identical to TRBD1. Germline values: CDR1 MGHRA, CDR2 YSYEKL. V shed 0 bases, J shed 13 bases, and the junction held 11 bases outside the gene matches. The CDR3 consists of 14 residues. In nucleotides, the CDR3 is TGCGCCAGCAGCCAAGATTTTGACAGGGTGGGCACCACCTTC. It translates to CASSQDFDRVGTTF.

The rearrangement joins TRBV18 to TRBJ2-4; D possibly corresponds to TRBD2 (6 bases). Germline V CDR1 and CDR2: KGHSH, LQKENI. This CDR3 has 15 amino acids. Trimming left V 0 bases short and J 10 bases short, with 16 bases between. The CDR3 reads CASSPPEGPEGIQYF. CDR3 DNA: TGTGCCAGCTCACCACCGGAGGGTCCGGAGGGAATTCAGTACTTC.

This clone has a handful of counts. DNA of the CDR3: TGTGCCAGTAGCGAAACAGGGGTGAACACTGAAGCTTTCTTT. Residues: CASSETGVNTEAFF. The chain combines TRBV19 with TRBJ1-1, with 7 nucleotides matching TRBD1. This CDR3 region has 14 residues. V trimming: 6 bases; J trimming: 0 bases; junction bases outside the gene matches: 4. Germline CDR1 and CDR2: LNHDA and SQIVND (reference sequence).

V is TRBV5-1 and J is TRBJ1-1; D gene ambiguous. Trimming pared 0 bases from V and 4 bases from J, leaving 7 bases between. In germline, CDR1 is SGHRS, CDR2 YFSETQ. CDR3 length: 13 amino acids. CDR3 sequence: CASSLGSITEAFF. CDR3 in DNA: TGCGCCAGCAGCTTGGGTTCAATCACTGAAGCTTTCTTT.

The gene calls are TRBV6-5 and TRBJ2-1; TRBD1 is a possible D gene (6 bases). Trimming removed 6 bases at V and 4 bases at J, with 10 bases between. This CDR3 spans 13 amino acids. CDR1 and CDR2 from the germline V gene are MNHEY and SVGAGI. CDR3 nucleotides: TGTGCCAGCAGCCTGACAGGTTACAATGAGCAGTTCTTC. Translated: CASSLTGYNEQFF.

The CDR3 nucleotides are TGTGCCAGCAGCGCACACATGGGACTAGCGGACAGTACCGGGGAGCTGTTTTTT. Translated, it gives CASSAHMGLADSTGELFF. The rearrangement links TRBV13 to TRBJ2-2; 11 bases align to TRBD2. V gave up 5 bases and J gave up 5 bases; unmatched junction bases: 13. The germline CDR1 and CDR2 sequences are PRHDT and FYEKMQ (reference sequence). The CDR3 runs to 18 residues. Full variable domain (missing parts from reference TRBV13 and TRBJ2-2): AAGVIQSPRHLIKEKRETATLKCYPIPRHDTVYWYQQGPGQDPQFLISFYEKMQSDKGSIPDRFSAQQFSDYHSELNMSSLELGDSALYFCASSAHMGLADSTGELFFGEGSRLTVL.

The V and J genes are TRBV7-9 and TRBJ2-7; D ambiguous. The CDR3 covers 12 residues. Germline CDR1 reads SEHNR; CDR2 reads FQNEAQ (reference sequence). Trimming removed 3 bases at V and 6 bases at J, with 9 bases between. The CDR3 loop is CASSFSAGEQYF. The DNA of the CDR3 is TGTGCCAGCAGCTTCTCGGCAGGCGAGCAGTACTTC.

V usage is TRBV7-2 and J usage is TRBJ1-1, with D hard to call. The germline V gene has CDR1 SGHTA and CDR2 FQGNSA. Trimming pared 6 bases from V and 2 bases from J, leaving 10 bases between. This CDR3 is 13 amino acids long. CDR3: CASSSQLNTEAFF. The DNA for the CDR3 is TGTGCCAGCAGTTCACAGTTAAACACTGAAGCTTTCTTT.

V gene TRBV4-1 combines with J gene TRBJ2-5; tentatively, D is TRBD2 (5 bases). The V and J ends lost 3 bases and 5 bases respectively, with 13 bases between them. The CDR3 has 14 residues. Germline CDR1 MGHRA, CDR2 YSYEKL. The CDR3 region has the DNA TGCGCCAGCAGCCAGATACTAGTGGGGGAGACCCAGTACTTC. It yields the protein CASSQILVGETQYF.

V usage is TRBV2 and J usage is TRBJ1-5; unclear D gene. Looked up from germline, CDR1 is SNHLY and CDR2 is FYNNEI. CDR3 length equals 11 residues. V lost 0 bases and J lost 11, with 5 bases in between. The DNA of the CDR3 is TGTGCCAGCAGTGAAGCATATACCCAGCATTTT. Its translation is CASSEAYTQHF.

In DNA, the CDR3 is TGTGCCAGCAGTGCGTTTGTTCAGCCCCAGCATTTT. It specifies CASSAFVQPQHF. V usage is TRBV28 and J usage is TRBJ1-5; no clear D. V lost 5 bases to trimming and J lost 6 bases, with 8 bases between them. Germline V gene lookup returns CDR1 MDHEN and CDR2 SYDVKM. The CDR3 is 12 amino acids. Looking up the rest from reference TRBV28 and TRBJ1-5 gives the full variable domain: DVKVTQSSRYLVKRTGEKVFLECVQDMDHENMFWYRQDPGLGLRLIYFSYDVKMKEKGDIPEGYSVSREKKERFSLILESASTNQTSMYLCASSAFVQPQHFGDGTRLSIL.

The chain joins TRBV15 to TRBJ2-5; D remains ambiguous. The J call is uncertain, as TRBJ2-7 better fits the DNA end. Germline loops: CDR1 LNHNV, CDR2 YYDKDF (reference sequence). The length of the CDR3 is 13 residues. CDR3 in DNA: TGTGCCACCAGCAGAGACGGGTCCTACGAGCAGTACTTC. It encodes CATSRDGSYEQYF.

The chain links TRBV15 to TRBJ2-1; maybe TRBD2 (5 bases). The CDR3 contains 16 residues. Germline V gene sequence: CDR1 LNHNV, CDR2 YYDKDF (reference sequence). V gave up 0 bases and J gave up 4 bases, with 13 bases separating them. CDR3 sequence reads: CATSRDRDSAYNEQFF. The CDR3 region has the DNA TGTGCCACCAGCAGAGATCGGGATAGCGCGTACAATGAGCAGTTCTTC.

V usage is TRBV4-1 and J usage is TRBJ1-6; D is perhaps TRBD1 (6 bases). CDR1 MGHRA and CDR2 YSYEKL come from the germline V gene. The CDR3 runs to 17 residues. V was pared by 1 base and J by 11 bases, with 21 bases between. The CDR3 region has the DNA TGCGCCAGCAGCCAAGGTCCACATGGCAGGGGCCTTACACCCCTCCACTTT. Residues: CASSQGPHGRGLTPLHF.

Here the CDR3 DNA reads TGTGCCAGCAGCTCAGGACAGGGAAGGAATTCCTACAATGAGCAGTTCTTC. It yields the protein CASSSGQGRNSYNEQFF. This chain links TRBV11-3 with TRBJ2-1; 8 nucleotides line up with TRBD1. This CDR3 region has 17 residues. The germline V gene has CDR1 SGHNT and CDR2 YENEEA. Germline trimming cut 4 bases from V and 1 base from J; bases unmatched to any gene: 9.